These T cell receptor beta chains were read from a single sample in a study of CD8 T cells in ankylosing spondylitis. Each CDR3 protein gets one entry after TCRdb re-called the 5' RACE reads with MiXCR. Among under 85,000 distinct CDR3 sequences, roughly 5.2% were seen once, and the ten largest hold over 2%. The sequenced sample was blood, either unsorted or a sorted T cell fraction (not recorded which). The receptor source for this set is a male donor with ankylosing spondylitis or in good health (not recorded which). CDR3s include the opening cysteine and the closing phenylalanine or tryptophan. Each record gives: V gene, J gene, D gene, clone size, CDR3 DNA, CDR3 protein. The D gene is left open where the match is weak. Only some rows state a clone size, as once, few, many or a class for expanded clones.

V: TRBV12-3/TRBV12-4
J: TRBJ1-2
D: -
size: many
DNA: TGTGCCAGCAGCCCCCAGGTCACAGCGGGGGGCTACACCTTC
CDR3: CASSPQVTAGGYTF

V: TRBV12-3/TRBV12-4
J: TRBJ1-1
D: -
size: many
DNA: TGTGCCAGCAGTTTAAGCAGGGGAGGGACTGAAGCTTTCTTT
CDR3: CASSLSRGGTEAFF

V: TRBV20-1
J: TRBJ2-3
D: -
size: many
DNA: TGCAGTGCTACCTCGGTGGTGAGGGGCACAGATACGCAGTATTTT
CDR3: CSATSVVRGTDTQYF

V: TRBV7-9
J: TRBJ1-1
D: -
size: -
DNA: TGTGCCAGCAGCTTTGGGGGGCCCACTGAAGCTTTCTTT
CDR3: CASSFGGPTEAFF

V: TRBV3-1
J: TRBJ2-3
D: -
size: many
DNA: TGTGCCAGCAGCGCTGGAGCGGGCACAGATACGCAGTATTTT
CDR3: CASSAGAGTDTQYF

V: TRBV7-2
J: TRBJ1-4
D: -
size: many
DNA: TGTGCCAGCAGTTCAATTCCGGGGAGTAATGAAAAACTGTTTTTT
CDR3: CASSSIPGSNEKLFF

V: TRBV7-6
J: TRBJ2-2
D: -
size: few
DNA: TGTGCCAGCAGCTCCCGTGCCCCGACAGCCGCGAACACCGGGGAGCTGTTTTTT
CDR3: CASSSRAPTAANTGELFF

V: TRBV9
J: TRBJ2-1
D: -
size: many
DNA: TGTGCCAGCAGCCCACCGGAGGGGTCCTACAATGAGCAGTTCTTC
CDR3: CASSPPEGSYNEQFF

V: TRBV29-1
J: TRBJ2-6
D: -
size: many
DNA: TGCAGCGTTTACTCGGGGGCCAACGTCCTGACTTTC
CDR3: CSVYSGANVLTF

V: TRBV9
J: TRBJ2-1
D: -
size: many
DNA: TGTGCCAGCAGCGTAGGCGGTCCTCTCGGACGGAATGAGCAGTTCTTC
CDR3: CASSVGGPLGRNEQFF

V: TRBV28
J: TRBJ2-1
D: -
size: many
DNA: TGTGCCAGCGGCCTGAGTGGGGGGCACAATGAGCAGTTCTTC
CDR3: CASGLSGGHNEQFF

V: TRBV7-2
J: TRBJ2-7
D: -
size: many
DNA: TGTGCCAGCAGCCTCCGGGACAACTACGAGCAGTACTTC
CDR3: CASSLRDNYEQYF

V: TRBV5-1
J: TRBJ2-7
D: -
size: many
DNA: TGCGCCAGCAGCGGGCCATCCTACGAGCAGTACTTC
CDR3: CASSGPSYEQYF

V: TRBV3-1
J: TRBJ1-2
D: -
size: many
DNA: TGTGCCAGCAGCCAAGAAGGAGGGGGCTATGGCTACACCTTC
CDR3: CASSQEGGGYGYTF

V: TRBV29-1
J: TRBJ2-2
D: -
size: -
DNA: TGCAGCGGGGGAAGAGGGACCGGGGAGCTGTTTTTT
CDR3: CSGGRGTGELFF

V: TRBV20-1
J: TRBJ2-7
D: TRBD2
size: many
DNA: TGCAGTGCTAGAGCGAATCCAGCGGGAGCCTACGAGCAGTACTTC
CDR3: CSARANPAGAYEQYF

V: TRBV7-2
J: TRBJ1-1
D: -
size: many
DNA: TGTGCCAGCAGCTTCATGATGAACACTGAAGCTTTCTTT
CDR3: CASSFMMNTEAFF

V: TRBV6-4
J: TRBJ1-1
D: TRBD1
size: many
DNA: TGTGCCAGCCGCCTCTCCTCGGGGGGACAGGGACGCCCCATGAACACTGAAGCTTTCTTT
CDR3: CASRLSSGGQGRPMNTEAFF

V: TRBV29-1
J: TRBJ2-2
D: -
size: many
DNA: TGCAGCGTCGGGGACACGGCCCCGACCGGGGAGCTGTTTTTT
CDR3: CSVGDTAPTGELFF

V: TRBV5-8
J: TRBJ2-5
D: -
size: many
DNA: TGTGCCAGCAGCTATGACTTCGGAGGGAAAGAGACCCAGTACTTC
CDR3: CASSYDFGGKETQYF

V: TRBV20-1
J: TRBJ2-1
D: TRBD2
size: many
DNA: TGCAGTGCTAGAGGGGGCGGGGGAACTAATGAGCAGTTCTTC
CDR3: CSARGGGGTNEQFF

V: TRBV6-1
J: TRBJ2-1
D: TRBD2
size: many
DNA: TGTGCCAGCAGGGAACTAGCGGGGGCCTACAATGAGCAGTTCTTC
CDR3: CASRELAGAYNEQFF

V: TRBV7-9
J: TRBJ1-2
D: -
size: many
DNA: TGTGCCAGCAGCGGCTCCGGGACGGATCTTGAGAGCTACACCTTC
CDR3: CASSGSGTDLESYTF

V: TRBV21-1
J: TRBJ2-5
D: -
size: many
DNA: TGTGCCAGCAGCAAATTGACGCCTGGGGTGGAGACCCAGTACTTC
CDR3: CASSKLTPGVETQYF

V: TRBV6-2/TRBV6-3
J: TRBJ2-2
D: -
size: many
DNA: TGTGCCAGCAGCCCCGGACGTACCGGGGAGCTGTTTTTT
CDR3: CASSPGRTGELFF

V: TRBV20-1
J: TRBJ2-2
D: TRBD2
size: many
DNA: TGCAGTGCTAGAGATCCGACTAGCGGGGGACGAACCGGGGAGCTGTTTTTT
CDR3: CSARDPTSGGRTGELFF

V: TRBV29-1
J: TRBJ1-1
D: -
size: many
DNA: TGCAGCGTGAATATGGGCACTGAAGCTTTCTTT
CDR3: CSVNMGTEAFF

V: TRBV9
J: TRBJ2-5
D: TRBD2
size: many
DNA: TGTGCCAGCAGCGTGGACGGGGGGGCCGGGGAGACCCAGTACTTC
CDR3: CASSVDGGAGETQYF

V: TRBV7-7
J: TRBJ2-3
D: TRBD1
size: large
DNA: TGTGCTAGCGGATGGGACAGGGCAACAGATACGCAGTATTTT
CDR3: CASGWDRATDTQYF

V: TRBV2
J: TRBJ2-1
D: -
size: few
DNA: TGTGCCAGCACCTGGGACAAAAACAATGAGCAGTTCTTC
CDR3: CASTWDKNNEQFF

V: TRBV11-2
J: TRBJ2-7
D: TRBD2
size: many
DNA: TGTGCCAGCAGCTTCCCTAGACTAGCGGGGGGGCACTACGAGCAGTACTTC
CDR3: CASSFPRLAGGHYEQYF

V: TRBV20-1
J: TRBJ1-6
D: -
size: many
DNA: TGCAGTGCTCTAAGCGAAGGAAATTCACCCCTCCACTTT
CDR3: CSALSEGNSPLHF